This T cell receptor beta chain was profiled in a study of cytomegalovirus exposure and HLA in healthy donors. The V gene's germline CDR1 is SGHDN and CDR2 FVKESK. The CDR3 runs to 12 residues. With 4 bases removed from V and 4 bases from J, the gap between germline ends came to 5 bases. Primers for the PCR totalled 60 Vbeta and 13 Jbeta. The method was immunoSEQ multiplex PCR; TCRdb's version includes in-frame clones alone and lacks a portion of them. The data contain around 190,000 clones, roughly 85% of them singletons. Source material: PBMCs. The V call is TRBV14, the J call TRBJ2-1, with D hard to call. The TCR originated in a woman aged 45-65 years in good health and CMV-seronegative. The DNA for the CDR3 is TGTGCCAGCAGCCCGCAGTACAATGAGCAGTTCTTC. Translating it yields CASSPQYNEQFF.